The subject of this entry is one T cell receptor (beta chain). Other DNA variants within this sample encode the same CDR3. The CDR3 runs to 13 residues. V was cut by 7 bases and J by 3 bases, with 14 bases left in between. Germline V lookup: CDR1 SGHRS, CDR2 YFSETQ. This sample stems from a study of blood T cell repertoires in COVID-19. Study details: Donors in the United States, Italy and Spain gave samples during acute or convalescent COVID-19. Sources were T cells, B-cell-depleted T cells, or PBMCs; the material itself was cDNA or gDNA.

Per the authors' pipeline: Reference gene primer amplification in the assay estimated nucleated cell counts. The protocol was immunoSEQ multiplex PCR, while the TCRdb copy is restricted to in-frame clones and leaves out a portion. The V and J calls and clone size are taken from that table; D and trimming were inferred from the DNA. The profile shows about 270,000 clones, around 86% of them singletons. This clonotype was obtained from a man in his forties with active or convalescent COVID-19. The chain combines TRBV5-1 with TRBJ2-7, with D unclear. Specimen: peripheral blood. CDR3 in amino acids: CASGNEVGYEQYF. The CDR3 DNA reads as TGCGCCAGCGGCAATGAGGTTGGCTACGAGCAGTACTTC.